The present T cell receptor beta chain was sequenced within a study of T cells in Graves' hyperthyroidism and ophthalmopathy. Findings and caveats of the study: In validation, the model predicted ophthalmopathy. These predictions came a median roughly six months before onset.

Amplified TCR beta CDR3 regions derived from RNA transcripts. First-round RT-PCR with HTBI primers amplified the TCR CDR3 region. One entry per CDR3 protein results from TCRdb running MiXCR on the multiplex PCR reads. The table lists fewer than 400,000 distinct CDR3 sequences, around 16% of them singletons. The CDR3 has 14 residues. Trimming pared 5 bases from V and 3 bases from J, leaving 14 bases between. Looked up from germline, CDR1 is MNHEY and CDR2 is SMNVEV (reference sequence). This clonotype has a count of ten or more. Its antigen is unknown. This sequence originates from a man aged 25-40 years with Graves' hyperthyroidism. The chain links TRBV27 to TRBJ2-7; the D gene is possibly TRBD1 (5 bases). Sequenced sample: blood. Written as DNA, the CDR3 is TGTGCCAGCAGTACCTCCTGGGGCAGCTACGAGCAGTACTTC. Translation gives CASSTSWGSYEQYF.